This T cell receptor beta chain was captured in a study of metastatic and nonmetastatic thyroid tumors. TCRdb re-clonotyped the PCR reads via MiXCR. Of roughly 30,000 clones in the sample, roughly 4% were seen once. Thyroid surgery took place with no prior treatment in any patient. Unmatched junction bases numbered 8, after V lost 3 bases and J lost 4 bases. Germline-derived CDR1 and CDR2 are MNHEY and SVGAGI. The CDR3 length is 18 residues. The receptor was isolated from a male donor with papillary thyroid cancer or a benign thyroid nodule (not recorded which). Some clones in this sample may be carry-over from other donors' samples. The chain joins TRBV6-5 to TRBJ2-1; 14 bases are shared with TRBD2. The sequencing input was blood. The CDR3 spells CASSYFWRTSGRYNEQFF. DNA for the CDR3: TGTGCCAGCAGTTATTTTTGGCGGACTAGCGGGAGGTACAATGAGCAGTTCTTC.